Listed below are T cell receptor beta chains from one sample, sequenced in a study of T cells after yellow fever vaccination. TCRdb reprocessed the 5' RACE reads with MiXCR, giving one entry per CDR3 protein. The data hold 200,000 to 250,000 distinct CDR3 sequences, with 6.9% observed a single time. Material: CD4+ T cells sorted from PBMCs, obtained 15 days after the yellow fever booster vaccination. The receptors stem from a man aged 30 to 39 who received the YFV17D yellow fever vaccine. Each CDR3 is given with its conserved first and last residue. The order of the fields is J gene, V gene, clone size, CDR3 protein. Clone size is not always given. Where it is, it says once, few, many or a class for expanded clones.

>TRBJ1-4|TRBV5-1|few
CASSLGTGFQEKLFF
>TRBJ2-1|TRBV7-3|few
CASSFNSGEQFF
>TRBJ2-2|TRBV3-1|many
CASSQRTSRTGELFF
>TRBJ2-7|TRBV5-6|few
CASSFQTQPRNEQYF
>TRBJ2-1|TRBV7-2|few
CASSPGWGSYNEQFF
>TRBJ2-5|TRBV5-5|few
CASSLTSVFADQETQYF
>TRBJ1-2|TRBV12-3/TRBV12-4|few
CASSLSAVEGYTF
>TRBJ2-1|TRBV5-1|few
CASSLGGTGVYNEQFF
>TRBJ1-5|TRBV24-1|.
CATSDVGQGDQPQHF
>TRBJ2-5|TRBV28|many
CASRPQGQHQETQYF
>TRBJ2-4|TRBV4-3|.
CASSQGQRSENIQYF
>TRBJ2-5|TRBV5-6|few
CASTMEGGWRETQYF
>TRBJ2-3|TRBV7-9|.
CASSFLGYTDTQYF
>TRBJ1-4|TRBV3-1|.
CASSQRGTNEKLFF
>TRBJ2-5|TRBV7-2|few
CASSKTGSQETQYF
>TRBJ2-1|TRBV7-2|many
CASSFGSPRYEQFF
>TRBJ2-7|TRBV20-1|many
CSARAEPGTGNFYEQYF
>TRBJ1-2|TRBV7-8|.
CASSTDRFYGYTF
>TRBJ1-5|TRBV12-3/TRBV12-4|.
CASSSEAGGNQPQHF
>TRBJ2-7|TRBV18|few
CASSHPGTGRGYF
>TRBJ1-6|TRBV10-3|many
CAISAIGRNNSPLHF
>TRBJ2-1|TRBV7-2|.
CASRWSSYNEQFF
>TRBJ2-7|TRBV23-1|few
CASSHPNRGVEQRPEQYF
>TRBJ1-2|TRBV19|few
CASSMPNRYGYTF
>TRBJ1-1|TRBV7-3|few
CASSSAPLTGDTEAFF
>TRBJ2-1|TRBV18|.
CASSAPLGGGSYNEQFF
>TRBJ2-1|TRBV12-3/TRBV12-4|many
CASRLESYNEQFF
>TRBJ2-5|TRBV6-5|many
CASSYSREETQYF
>TRBJ2-5|TRBV7-7|few
CASSLALAGETQYF
>TRBJ2-5|TRBV20-1|.
CSARPPGLAIGTQYF
>TRBJ2-7|TRBV4-2|few
CASSQETGKQYF
>TRBJ1-1|TRBV20-1|many
CSARGTTGVNTEAFF
>TRBJ2-1|TRBV4-3|.
CASSQRAGDHNEQFF
>TRBJ2-2|TRBV6-2/TRBV6-3|.
CASSYNYGGNTGELFF
>TRBJ2-1|TRBV6-5|few
CASSYTGGRAHEQFF
>TRBJ1-1|TRBV12-3/TRBV12-4|few
CASSDTAKLNTEAFF
>TRBJ1-5|TRBV12-3/TRBV12-4|.
CASSLYSNQPQHF
>TRBJ1-1|TRBV7-2|.
CASSARGQMNTEAFF
>TRBJ2-1|TRBV2|few
CASSPHNEQFF
>TRBJ2-7|TRBV28|few
CASSFPSAGGPREQYF